This T cell receptor (beta chain) was captured by sequencing in a study of OX40 agonist ivuxolimab in advanced cancers. The overall study: Each patient was given ivuxolimab into a vein every 2 weeks, at 0.01 to 10 mg/kg.

In regard to this clone: As yet, its antigen is unknown.

Profiling relied on immunoSEQ multiplex PCR, and the TCRdb table lists in-frame clones only, not all of them. The data show 20,000 to 25,000 clones, about 82% seen once. The germline V gene encodes CDR1 SGDLS and CDR2 YYNGEE. V shed 0 bases and J shed 4 bases, with 14 bases lying between them. This CDR3 region has 16 residues. Study findings and constraints: In the 0.1 to 3.0 mg/kg range, CD4+ and CD8+ blood T cells had expanded clonally by week 6.

The material sequenced was CD4+ or CD8+ T cells sorted from blood, taken in a trial of the OX40 agonist ivuxolimab. V gene TRBV9 combines with J gene TRBJ2-1; TRBD1 might be the D (6 bases). This TCR was sampled from an adult with an advanced solid tumor such as melanoma, head and neck, liver or kidney cancer. Written as DNA, the CDR3 is TGTGCCAGCAGCGTAGGGTTCAGAGGGGGTTACAATGAGCAGTTCTTC. The encoded protein is CASSVGFRGGYNEQFF.